The rows below give T cell receptor beta chains drawn from one sample of a study of blood T cell repertoires in COVID-19. Profiled with immunoSEQ multiplex PCR; TCRdb holds only in-frame clones, not every one. This table holds around 400,000 clones, 87% found once. Source material: peripheral blood. These receptors were taken from a woman younger than 45 with COVID-19, enrolled during active disease. The CDR3 runs from the conserved cysteine through the conserved F or W. The D gene is left open where the match is weak. The listing skips clone size in some rows; elsewhere it reads once, few, many or a size class.

clone_size: NA; j_call: TRBJ2-5; d_call: NA; v_call: TRBV6-2/TRBV6-3; cdr3_aa: CASSYMVRQETQYF; cdr3_nt: TGTGCCAGCAGTTACATGGTGCGCCAAGAGACCCAGTACTTC
clone_size: once; j_call: TRBJ2-7; d_call: TRBD2; v_call: TRBV28; cdr3_aa: CASTPLAVYEQYF; cdr3_nt: TGTGCCAGCACCCCACTAGCGGTATACGAGCAGTACTTC
clone_size: NA; j_call: TRBJ1-4; d_call: TRBD1; v_call: TRBV30; cdr3_aa: CAWSAYRGQVANEKLFF; cdr3_nt: TGTGCCTGGAGTGCATACAGGGGGCAAGTCGCTAATGAAAAACTGTTTTTT
clone_size: NA; j_call: TRBJ2-5; d_call: NA; v_call: TRBV3-1/TRBV3-2; cdr3_aa: CASSQESTGQETQYF; cdr3_nt: TGTGCCAGCAGCCAAGAATCGACAGGACAAGAGACCCAGTACTTC
clone_size: NA; j_call: TRBJ1-4; d_call: TRBD1; v_call: TRBV19; cdr3_aa: CASSRTGKFHF; cdr3_nt: TGTGCCAGTAGCCGGACAGGGAAGTTCCATTTT
clone_size: NA; j_call: TRBJ1-1; d_call: NA; v_call: TRBV28; cdr3_aa: CASSRLGGLAEAFF; cdr3_nt: TGTGCCAGCAGTCGGTTAGGAGGACTGGCTGAAGCTTTCTTT
clone_size: NA; j_call: TRBJ2-7; d_call: NA; v_call: TRBV11-3; cdr3_aa: CASSLYGAGDSGQYF; cdr3_nt: TGTGCCAGCAGTCTTTATGGGGCAGGAGACTCCGGGCAGTACTTC
clone_size: once; j_call: TRBJ2-3; d_call: TRBD2; v_call: TRBV4-3; cdr3_aa: CASSQELAGGPSTDTQYF; cdr3_nt: TGCGCCAGCAGCCAAGAGCTAGCGGGAGGGCCTAGCACAGATACGCAGTATTTT
clone_size: once; j_call: TRBJ2-5; d_call: NA; v_call: TRBV19; cdr3_aa: CASSIARQRETQYF; cdr3_nt: TGTGCCAGTAGTATCGCTCGACAGAGAGAGACCCAGTACTTC
clone_size: once; j_call: TRBJ1-1; d_call: NA; v_call: TRBV9; cdr3_aa: CASSHGQGFRTEAFF; cdr3_nt: TGTGCCAGCAGCCACGGTCAGGGCTTTCGCACTGAAGCTTTCTTT
clone_size: NA; j_call: TRBJ2-7; d_call: NA; v_call: TRBV5-5; cdr3_aa: CASSLGSGLWMDEQYF; cdr3_nt: TGTGCCAGCAGCTTAGGTTCTGGACTGTGGATGGACGAGCAGTACTTC
clone_size: once; j_call: TRBJ1-4; d_call: NA; v_call: TRBV7-2; cdr3_aa: CASSPQTATNEKLFF; cdr3_nt: TGTGCCAGCAGCCCTCAGACTGCAACTAATGAAAAACTGTTTTTT
clone_size: NA; j_call: TRBJ2-1; d_call: TRBD2; v_call: TRBV9; cdr3_aa: CASSVSAGGRDEQFF; cdr3_nt: TGTGCCAGCAGCGTATCAGCGGGAGGCCGGGATGAGCAGTTCTTC
clone_size: NA; j_call: TRBJ1-1; d_call: NA; v_call: TRBV11-3; cdr3_aa: CASSSDSSMNTEAFF; cdr3_nt: TGTGCCAGCAGCTCGGACAGCTCGATGAACACTGAAGCTTTCTTT
clone_size: once; j_call: TRBJ1-1; d_call: NA; v_call: TRBV19; cdr3_aa: CASSITRNTEAFF; cdr3_nt: TGTGCCAGTAGTATCACGAGGAACACTGAAGCTTTCTTT
clone_size: NA; j_call: TRBJ2-3; d_call: NA; v_call: TRBV7-9; cdr3_aa: CASSHSSGELLVDTQYF; cdr3_nt: TGTGCCAGCAGCCACTCTTCGGGGGAGCTGCTGGTAGATACGCAGTATTTT
clone_size: NA; j_call: TRBJ1-4; d_call: NA; v_call: TRBV2; cdr3_aa: CASSEWGGDEKLFF; cdr3_nt: TGTGCCAGCAGTGAATGGGGAGGAGACGAAAAACTGTTTTTT
clone_size: once; j_call: TRBJ2-1; d_call: NA; v_call: TRBV2; cdr3_aa: CASKRASSYNEQFF; cdr3_nt: TGTGCCAGCAAGAGGGCTAGCTCCTACAATGAGCAGTTCTTC
clone_size: NA; j_call: TRBJ2-5; d_call: NA; v_call: TRBV4-1; cdr3_aa: CASSPILAETQYF; cdr3_nt: TGCGCCAGCAGCCCTATTCTAGCGGAGACCCAGTACTTC
clone_size: NA; j_call: TRBJ2-3; d_call: TRBD2; v_call: TRBV10-2; cdr3_aa: CASSEWLAGVGTDTQYF; cdr3_nt: TGCGCCAGCAGTGAGTGGCTAGCGGGAGTCGGGACAGATACGCAGTATTTT
clone_size: NA; j_call: TRBJ1-1; d_call: NA; v_call: TRBV4-3; cdr3_aa: CASSFGRGYGGAEAFF; cdr3_nt: TGCGCCAGCAGTTTCGGGAGGGGGTATGGGGGTGCTGAAGCTTTCTTT
clone_size: NA; j_call: TRBJ2-7; d_call: TRBD2; v_call: TRBV7-3; cdr3_aa: CASSSGGDEQYF; cdr3_nt: TGTGCCAGCAGCTCGGGGGGAGACGAGCAGTACTTC
clone_size: NA; j_call: TRBJ1-2; d_call: NA; v_call: TRBV7-2; cdr3_aa: CASSSSGDNYGYTF; cdr3_nt: TGTGCCAGCAGCTCCTCAGGGGATAACTATGGCTACACCTTC
clone_size: NA; j_call: TRBJ1-5; d_call: NA; v_call: TRBV19; cdr3_aa: CASSIQALQEPQHF; cdr3_nt: TGTGCCAGTAGTATTCAGGCCCTACAGGAGCCCCAGCATTTT
clone_size: once; j_call: TRBJ2-2; d_call: NA; v_call: TRBV2; cdr3_aa: CASSTPASLALTGELFF; cdr3_nt: TGTGCCAGCAGTACCCCCGCTAGTTTAGCCCTCACCGGGGAGCTGTTTTTT
clone_size: few; j_call: TRBJ1-1; d_call: TRBD1; v_call: TRBV4-1; cdr3_aa: CASRQTPGQQNTEAFF; cdr3_nt: TGCGCCAGCAGACAAACTCCGGGACAGCAGAACACTGAAGCTTTCTTT
clone_size: NA; j_call: TRBJ2-7; d_call: NA; v_call: TRBV6-6; cdr3_aa: CASSYADSSYEQYF; cdr3_nt: TGTGCCAGCAGTTACGCGGACAGTTCCTACGAGCAGTACTTC
clone_size: NA; j_call: TRBJ1-5; d_call: NA; v_call: TRBV16; cdr3_aa: CASSQSMVAPPQPQHF; cdr3_nt: TGTGCCAGCAGCCAATCGATGGTGGCACCCCCGCAGCCCCAGCATTTT
clone_size: NA; j_call: TRBJ2-1; d_call: TRBD1; v_call: TRBV5-1; cdr3_aa: CASSLSGQGFYNEQFF; cdr3_nt: TGCGCCAGCAGCTTGTCCGGACAGGGGTTTTACAATGAGCAGTTCTTC
clone_size: NA; j_call: TRBJ2-3; d_call: NA; v_call: TRBV7-2; cdr3_aa: CASRPPSGDTQYF; cdr3_nt: TGTGCCAGCAGACCCCCCTCGGGGGATACGCAGTATTTT
clone_size: NA; j_call: TRBJ2-3; d_call: TRBD2; v_call: TRBV7-9; cdr3_aa: CASSAGLAGVTDTQYF; cdr3_nt: TGTGCCAGCAGCGCGGGACTAGCGGGAGTCACAGATACGCAGTATTTT
clone_size: once; j_call: TRBJ1-3; d_call: TRBD1; v_call: TRBV7-2; cdr3_aa: CASSLSGTGGFGNTIYF; cdr3_nt: TGTGCCAGCAGCTTGTCCGGGACAGGGGGCTTTGGAAACACCATATATTTT
clone_size: NA; j_call: TRBJ1-2; d_call: NA; v_call: TRBV10-3; cdr3_aa: CAISESIQDHYGYTF; cdr3_nt: TGTGCCATCAGTGAGTCGATACAGGACCACTATGGCTACACCTTC
clone_size: NA; j_call: TRBJ1-1; d_call: NA; v_call: TRBV19; cdr3_aa: CASSIGGLNTEAFF; cdr3_nt: TGTGCCAGTAGTATAGGAGGGTTGAACACTGAAGCTTTCTTT
clone_size: NA; j_call: TRBJ2-3; d_call: NA; v_call: TRBV7-9; cdr3_aa: CASDGGAGDTQYF; cdr3_nt: TGTGCCAGCGACGGGGGAGCAGGGGATACGCAGTATTTT
clone_size: NA; j_call: TRBJ2-1; d_call: NA; v_call: TRBV7-2; cdr3_aa: CASSLIVAAEQFF; cdr3_nt: TGTGCCAGCAGCTTAATTGTAGCGGCCGAGCAGTTCTTC
clone_size: NA; j_call: TRBJ2-1; d_call: TRBD2; v_call: TRBV7-6; cdr3_aa: CASSPLAGGPYNEQFF; cdr3_nt: TGTGCCAGCAGCCCACTAGCGGGAGGGCCCTACAATGAGCAGTTCTTC
clone_size: NA; j_call: TRBJ1-4; d_call: NA; v_call: TRBV12-3/TRBV12-4; cdr3_aa: CASARGRNEKLFF; cdr3_nt: TGTGCCAGCGCCAGGGGTCGCAATGAAAAACTGTTTTTT
clone_size: NA; j_call: TRBJ1-2; d_call: NA; v_call: TRBV29-1; cdr3_aa: CSVEAANYGYTF; cdr3_nt: TGCAGCGTTGAGGCAGCTAACTATGGCTACACCTTC
clone_size: NA; j_call: TRBJ2-2; d_call: NA; v_call: TRBV6-5; cdr3_aa: CASSYGGFGTGELFF; cdr3_nt: TGTGCCAGCAGTTATGGGGGGTTCGGCACCGGGGAGCTGTTTTTT
clone_size: NA; j_call: TRBJ2-5; d_call: NA; v_call: TRBV24-1; cdr3_aa: CATSDFPPGTQYF; cdr3_nt: TGTGCCACCAGTGATTTCCCACCAGGGACCCAGTACTTC
clone_size: NA; j_call: TRBJ2-2; d_call: NA; v_call: TRBV6-4; cdr3_aa: CASSETGGTGELFF; cdr3_nt: TGTGCCAGCAGTGAGACCGGGGGCACCGGGGAGCTGTTTTTT
clone_size: NA; j_call: TRBJ2-1; d_call: NA; v_call: TRBV28; cdr3_aa: CASRKLERVADEQFF; cdr3_nt: TGTGCCAGCAGAAAACTAGAGCGCGTCGCTGATGAGCAGTTCTTC
clone_size: NA; j_call: TRBJ2-5; d_call: TRBD1; v_call: TRBV5-1; cdr3_aa: CASSLQGQLSETQYF; cdr3_nt: TGCGCCAGCAGCTTACAGGGACAGCTGTCCGAGACCCAGTACTTC
clone_size: NA; j_call: TRBJ1-1; d_call: TRBD1; v_call: TRBV7-9; cdr3_aa: CASSSRGMGQMNTEAFF; cdr3_nt: TGTGCCAGCAGCTCTAGAGGAATGGGACAGATGAACACTGAAGCTTTCTTT
clone_size: NA; j_call: TRBJ2-2; d_call: TRBD2; v_call: TRBV7-2; cdr3_aa: CAKRLAGPNTGELFF; cdr3_nt: TGTGCCAAAAGACTAGCGGGCCCGAACACCGGGGAGCTGTTTTTT
clone_size: NA; j_call: TRBJ2-3; d_call: NA; v_call: TRBV2; cdr3_aa: CASMGTSTDTQYF; cdr3_nt: TGTGCCAGCATGGGGACTAGCACAGATACGCAGTATTTT
clone_size: NA; j_call: TRBJ2-7; d_call: TRBD2; v_call: TRBV19; cdr3_aa: CASSLGLAGPYEQYF; cdr3_nt: TGTGCCAGTAGTCTAGGACTAGCGGGGCCTTACGAGCAGTACTTC
clone_size: NA; j_call: TRBJ2-7; d_call: TRBD1; v_call: TRBV28; cdr3_aa: CASSLDRGYEQYF; cdr3_nt: TGTGCCAGCAGTTTAGACAGGGGGTACGAGCAGTACTTC
clone_size: NA; j_call: TRBJ2-3; d_call: TRBD2; v_call: TRBV6-5; cdr3_aa: CAIRHSGSTDTQYF; cdr3_nt: TGTGCCATACGCCATAGCGGGAGCACAGATACGCAGTATTTT
clone_size: NA; j_call: TRBJ1-1; d_call: NA; v_call: TRBV28; cdr3_aa: CASNGGGDTEAFF; cdr3_nt: TGTGCCAGCAATGGGGGAGGAGACACTGAAGCTTTCTTT
clone_size: NA; j_call: TRBJ2-3; d_call: NA; v_call: TRBV28; cdr3_aa: CASSARSAPDTQYF; cdr3_nt: TGTGCCAGCAGTGCCCGTTCCGCGCCAGATACGCAGTATTTT
clone_size: NA; j_call: TRBJ1-5; d_call: TRBD1; v_call: TRBV6-5; cdr3_aa: CASATGTGRPQHF; cdr3_nt: TGTGCCAGCGCCACCGGGACAGGGAGGCCCCAGCATTTT
clone_size: NA; j_call: TRBJ2-1; d_call: NA; v_call: TRBV3-1/TRBV3-2; cdr3_aa: CASSLLPRSEQFF; cdr3_nt: TGTGCCAGCAGCCTCCTTCCTAGAAGCGAGCAGTTCTTC
clone_size: once; j_call: TRBJ1-4; d_call: NA; v_call: TRBV29-1; cdr3_aa: CSVHPGGEREKLFF; cdr3_nt: TGCAGCGTTCACCCGGGCGGGGAGAGGGAAAAACTGTTTTTT